This TCR beta chain came from a study of cytomegalovirus exposure and HLA in healthy donors. Study outcomes and limitations: Later, TCR association rates were found to vary by HLA locus, highest for DRB1 and lowest for HLA-C.

The primer mix had 60 Vbeta and 13 Jbeta primers. Using immunoSEQ multiplex PCR, the repertoire was profiled, and TCRdb retains in-frame clones only, with some absent. Among some 71,000 clones listed, approximately 74% were seen once. In regard to this clone: Its antigen is undetermined.

The V gene lost 4 bases and the J gene lost 6 bases, with 10 bases spanning the gap. The CDR3 is 11 amino acids. Germline V lookup: CDR1 GTSNPN, CDR2 SVGIG (reference sequence). The sample was PBMCs. The chain couples TRBV30 to TRBJ2-7, with no clear D. The TCR comes from a woman in her twenties or thirties in good health and CMV-seropositive. CDR3 loop: CAWTHYSEQYF. The CDR3 DNA sequence: TGTGCCTGGACCCATTACTCCGAGCAGTACTTC.